This T cell receptor beta chain derives from a study of immune evolution from preneoplasia to lung adenocarcinoma. Findings and caveats of the study: Normal lung had the highest top T cell clone frequencies.

Comments on this clone: What it binds is unknown.

Profiled with immunoSEQ multiplex PCR; TCRdb holds only in-frame clones, not every one. The sample consists of about 4,200 clones, around 81% of them appearing once. The length of the CDR3 is 13 residues. Germline CDR1 LNHNV, CDR2 YYDKDF (reference sequence). The V gene lost 5 bases and the J gene lost 8 bases, with 13 bases spanning the gap. The sample consisted of FFPE adjacent normal lung tissue. This receptor was taken from a person between 70 and 80 years old with lung adenocarcinoma. The chain has TRBV15 and TRBJ2-1; weak D call: TRBD2 (5 bases). The CDR3 DNA is TGTGCCACCAGCCGGACGGGATGGGATGAGCAGTTCTTC. Its protein product is CATSRTGWDEQFF.